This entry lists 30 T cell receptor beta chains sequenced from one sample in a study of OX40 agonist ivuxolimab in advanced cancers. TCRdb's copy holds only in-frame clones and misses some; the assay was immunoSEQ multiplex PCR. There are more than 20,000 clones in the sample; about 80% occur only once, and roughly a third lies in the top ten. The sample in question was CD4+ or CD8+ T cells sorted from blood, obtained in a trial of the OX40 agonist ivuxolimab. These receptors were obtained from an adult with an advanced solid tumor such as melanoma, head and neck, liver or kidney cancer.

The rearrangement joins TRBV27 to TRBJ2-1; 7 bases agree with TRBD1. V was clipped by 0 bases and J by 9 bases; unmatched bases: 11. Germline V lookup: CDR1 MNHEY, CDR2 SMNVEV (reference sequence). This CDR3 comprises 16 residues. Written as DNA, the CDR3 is TGTGCCAGCAGTTTATCTCCGACAGGGTTCGCGGTTGAGCAGTTCTTC. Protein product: CASSLSPTGFAVEQFF.

CDR3: CASSLGGALYGYTF. CDR3 bases: TGTGCCAGCAGTTTAGGGGGGGCGTTGTATGGCTACACCTTC. The gene calls are TRBV28 and TRBJ1-2, with D possibly being TRBD1 (6 bases). CDR1 is MDHEN and CDR2 is SYDVKM in the germline V gene. Trimming removed 2 bases at V and 5 bases at J, with 12 bases between. CDR3 size: 14 residues.

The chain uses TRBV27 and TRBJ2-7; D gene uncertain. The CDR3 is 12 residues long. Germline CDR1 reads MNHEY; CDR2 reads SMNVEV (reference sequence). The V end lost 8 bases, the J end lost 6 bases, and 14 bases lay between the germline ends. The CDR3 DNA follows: TGTGCCAGCGTCTACCGGCGTAGCGAGCAGTACTTC. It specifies CASVYRRSEQYF.

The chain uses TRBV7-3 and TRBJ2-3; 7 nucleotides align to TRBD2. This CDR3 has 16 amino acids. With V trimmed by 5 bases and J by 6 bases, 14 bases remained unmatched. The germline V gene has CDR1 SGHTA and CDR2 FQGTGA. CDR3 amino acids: CASSPSGEGRTDTQYF. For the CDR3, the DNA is TGTGCCAGCAGCCCCTCGGGGGAGGGCCGGACCGATACGCAGTATTTT. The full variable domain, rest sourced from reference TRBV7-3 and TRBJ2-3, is GAGVSQTPSNKVTEKGKYVELRCDPISGHTALYWYRQSLGQGPEFLIYFQGTGAADDSGLPNDRFFAVRPEGSVSTLKIQRTERGDSAVYLCASSPSGEGRTDTQYFGPGTRLTVL.

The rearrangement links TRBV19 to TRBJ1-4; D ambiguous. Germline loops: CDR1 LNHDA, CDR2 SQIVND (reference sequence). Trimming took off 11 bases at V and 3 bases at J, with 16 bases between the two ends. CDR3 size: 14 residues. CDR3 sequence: CAWKRVWANEKLFF. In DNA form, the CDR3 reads TGTGCCTGGAAAAGGGTCTGGGCTAATGAAAAACTGTTTTTT.

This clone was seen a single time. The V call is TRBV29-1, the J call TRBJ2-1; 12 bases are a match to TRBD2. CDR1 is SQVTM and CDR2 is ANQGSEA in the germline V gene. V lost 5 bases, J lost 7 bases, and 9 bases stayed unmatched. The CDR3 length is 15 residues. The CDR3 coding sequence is TGCAGCGTTTGCGGACTAGCGGGATCGGAGAATGAGCAGTTCTTC. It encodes CSVCGLAGSENEQFF.

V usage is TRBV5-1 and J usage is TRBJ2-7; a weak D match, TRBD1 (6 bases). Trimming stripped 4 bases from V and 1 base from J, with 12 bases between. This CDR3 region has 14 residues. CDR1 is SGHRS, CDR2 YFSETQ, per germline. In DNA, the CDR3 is TGCGCCAGCAGCGAGACAGGCTATTCCTACGAGCAGTACTTC. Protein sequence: CASSETGYSYEQYF.

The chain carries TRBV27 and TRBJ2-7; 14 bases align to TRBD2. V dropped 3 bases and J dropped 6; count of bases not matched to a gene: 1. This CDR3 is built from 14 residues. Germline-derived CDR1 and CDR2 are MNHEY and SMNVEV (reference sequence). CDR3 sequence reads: CASSLGLAGAEQYF. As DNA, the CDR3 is TGTGCCAGCAGTTTGGGACTAGCGGGGGCCGAGCAGTACTTC.

CDR3 nucleotide sequence: TGTGCCAGCAGCTTGTGGCCGCCAAGCTCCTACGAGCAGTACTTC. Its translation: CASSLWPPSSYEQYF. The V call is TRBV5-4, the J call TRBJ2-7; D is ambiguous. Germline V gene lookup returns CDR1 SGHNT and CDR2 YYREEE (reference sequence). Trimming took 1 base from V and 0 from J, leaving 11 bases between them. The CDR3 has 15 residues.

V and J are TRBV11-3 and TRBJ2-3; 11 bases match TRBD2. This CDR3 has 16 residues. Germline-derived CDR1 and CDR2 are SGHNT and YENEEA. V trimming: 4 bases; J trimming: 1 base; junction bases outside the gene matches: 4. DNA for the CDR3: TGTGCCAGCAGCTGGGGTAGCGGGAGGGGCACAGATACGCAGTATTTT. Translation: CASSWGSGRGTDTQYF.

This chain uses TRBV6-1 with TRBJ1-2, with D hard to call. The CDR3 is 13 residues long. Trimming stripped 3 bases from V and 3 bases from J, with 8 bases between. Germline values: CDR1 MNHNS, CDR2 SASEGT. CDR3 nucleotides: TGTGCCAGCAGTGACACCGAGTACTATGGCTACACCTTC. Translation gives CASSDTEYYGYTF.

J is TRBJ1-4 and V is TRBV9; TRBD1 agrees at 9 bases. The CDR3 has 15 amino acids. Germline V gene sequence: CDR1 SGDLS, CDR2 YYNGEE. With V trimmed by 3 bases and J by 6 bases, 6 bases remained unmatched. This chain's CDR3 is CASSAGDRVDEKLFF. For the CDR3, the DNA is TGTGCCAGCAGCGCGGGGGACAGGGTGGATGAAAAACTGTTTTTT.

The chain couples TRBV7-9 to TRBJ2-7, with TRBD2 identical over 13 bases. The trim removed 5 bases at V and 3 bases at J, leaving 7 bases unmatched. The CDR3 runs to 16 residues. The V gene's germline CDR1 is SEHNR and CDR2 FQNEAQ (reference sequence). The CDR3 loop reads CASSPTSGRGDYEQYF. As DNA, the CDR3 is TGTGCCAGCAGCCCCACTAGCGGGAGGGGGGACTACGAGCAGTACTTC.

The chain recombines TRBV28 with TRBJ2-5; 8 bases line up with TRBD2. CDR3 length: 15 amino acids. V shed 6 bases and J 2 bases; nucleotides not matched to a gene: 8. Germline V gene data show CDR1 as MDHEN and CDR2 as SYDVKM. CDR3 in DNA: TGTGCCAGCAGGGTTCGACTAGCGAGGCAAGAGACCCAGTACTTC. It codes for CASRVRLARQETQYF.

The CDR3 region is CASSSLDQKVRDEQFF. The CDR3 bases are TGTGCCAGCAGCTCGTTAGACCAGAAAGTTAGGGATGAGCAGTTCTTC. This rearrangement joins TRBV27 to TRBJ2-1; D is uncertain. Germline V gene data show CDR1 as MNHEY and CDR2 as SMNVEV (reference sequence). The CDR3 is 16 amino acids. Trimming cost V 6 bases and J 8 bases, with 23 bases left between them.

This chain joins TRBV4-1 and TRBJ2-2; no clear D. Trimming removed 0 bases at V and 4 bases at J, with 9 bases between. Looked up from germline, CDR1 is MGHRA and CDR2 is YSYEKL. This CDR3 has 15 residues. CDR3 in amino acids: CASSQEGLVTGELFF. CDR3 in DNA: TGCGCCAGCAGCCAAGAAGGGCTGGTCACCGGGGAGCTGTTTTTT.

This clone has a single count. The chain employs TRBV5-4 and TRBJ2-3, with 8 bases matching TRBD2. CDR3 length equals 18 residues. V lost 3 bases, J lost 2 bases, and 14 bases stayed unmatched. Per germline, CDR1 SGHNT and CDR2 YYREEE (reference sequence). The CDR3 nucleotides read TGTGCCAGCAGCTACGGGAGGGGCACGGCACAGGTCACAGATACGCAGTATTTT. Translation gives CASSYGRGTAQVTDTQYF.

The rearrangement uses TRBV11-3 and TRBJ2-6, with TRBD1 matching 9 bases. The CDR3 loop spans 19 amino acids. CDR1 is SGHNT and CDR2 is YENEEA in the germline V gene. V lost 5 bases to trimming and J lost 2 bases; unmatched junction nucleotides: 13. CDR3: CASSPGSGTGSAGANVLTF. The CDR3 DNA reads TGTGCCAGCAGCCCAGGCTCCGGGACAGGGTCTGCTGGGGCCAACGTCCTGACTTTC.

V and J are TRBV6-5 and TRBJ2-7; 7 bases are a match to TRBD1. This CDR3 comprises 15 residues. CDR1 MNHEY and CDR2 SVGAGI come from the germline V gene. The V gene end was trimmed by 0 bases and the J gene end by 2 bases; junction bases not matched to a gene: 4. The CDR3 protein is CASSYSTGWTYEQYF. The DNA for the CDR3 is TGTGCCAGCAGTTACTCGACAGGGTGGACCTACGAGCAGTACTTC.

Here the CDR3 DNA reads TGTGCCAGCAGTGAAAGGGCTCAGGAGATCCGCGAAAAACTGTTTTTT. This gives the protein CASSERAQEIREKLFF. The chain recombines TRBV6-1 with TRBJ1-4; D call uncertain. The CDR3 consists of 16 residues. V dropped 2 bases and J dropped 8 bases, with 18 bases sitting between them. The germline V gene encodes CDR1 MNHNS and CDR2 SASEGT.

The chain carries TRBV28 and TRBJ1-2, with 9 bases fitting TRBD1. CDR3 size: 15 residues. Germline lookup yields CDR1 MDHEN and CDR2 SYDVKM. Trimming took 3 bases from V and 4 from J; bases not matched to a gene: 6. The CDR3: CASSLVRTGVYGYTF. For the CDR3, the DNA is TGTGCCAGCAGTTTGGTCAGGACAGGGGTCTATGGCTACACCTTC.

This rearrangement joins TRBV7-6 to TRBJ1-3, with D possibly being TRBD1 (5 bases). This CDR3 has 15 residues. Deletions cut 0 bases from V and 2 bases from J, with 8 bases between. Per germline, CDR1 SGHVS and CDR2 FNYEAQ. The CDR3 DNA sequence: TGTGCCAGCAGCTTAGCGGGCAGGGCTGGAAACACCATATATTTT. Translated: CASSLAGRAGNTIYF.

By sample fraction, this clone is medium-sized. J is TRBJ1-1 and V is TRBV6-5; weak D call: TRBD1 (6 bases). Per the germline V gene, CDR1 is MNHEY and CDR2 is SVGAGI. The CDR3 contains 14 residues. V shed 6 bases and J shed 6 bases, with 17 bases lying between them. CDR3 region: CASSRRGQNPEAFF. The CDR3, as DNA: TGTGCCAGCAGCCGCAGGGGTCAAAACCCTGAAGCTTTCTTT.

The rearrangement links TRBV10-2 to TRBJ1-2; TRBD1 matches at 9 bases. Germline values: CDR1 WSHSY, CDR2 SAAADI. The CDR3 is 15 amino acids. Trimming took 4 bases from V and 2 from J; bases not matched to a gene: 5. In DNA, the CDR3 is TGCGCCAGCAGTGCCACCGGGACAGGGAACTATGGCTACACCTTC. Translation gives CASSATGTGNYGYTF.

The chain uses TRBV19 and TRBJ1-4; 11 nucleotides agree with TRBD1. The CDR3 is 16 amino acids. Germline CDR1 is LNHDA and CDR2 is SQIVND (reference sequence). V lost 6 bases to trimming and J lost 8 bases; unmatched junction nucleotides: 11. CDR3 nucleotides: TGTGCCAGTAGCACCAGCCGGGACAGGGGGACAGAAAAACTGTTTTTT. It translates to CASSTSRDRGTEKLFF.

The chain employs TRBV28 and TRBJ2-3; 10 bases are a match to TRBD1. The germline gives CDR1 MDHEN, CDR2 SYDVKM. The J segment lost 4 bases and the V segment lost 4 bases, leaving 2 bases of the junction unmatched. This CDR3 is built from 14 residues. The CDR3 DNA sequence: TGTGCCAGCAGTTGGGGGACAGGGGCAGATACGCAGTATTTT. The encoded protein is CASSWGTGADTQYF.

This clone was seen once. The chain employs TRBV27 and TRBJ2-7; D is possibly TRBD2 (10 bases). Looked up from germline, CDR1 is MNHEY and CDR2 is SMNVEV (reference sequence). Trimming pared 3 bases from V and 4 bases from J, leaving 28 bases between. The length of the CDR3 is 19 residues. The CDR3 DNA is TGTGCCAGCAGTTTGGGGGACAGGGTGGCTAGCGGGAGTCGGTACGAGCAGTACTTC. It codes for CASSLGDRVASGSRYEQYF.

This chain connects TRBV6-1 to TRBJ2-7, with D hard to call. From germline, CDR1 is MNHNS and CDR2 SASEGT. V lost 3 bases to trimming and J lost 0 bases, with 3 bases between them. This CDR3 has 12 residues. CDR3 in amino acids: CASSDSSYEQYF. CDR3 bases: TGTGCCAGCAGTGACAGCTCCTACGAGCAGTACTTC.

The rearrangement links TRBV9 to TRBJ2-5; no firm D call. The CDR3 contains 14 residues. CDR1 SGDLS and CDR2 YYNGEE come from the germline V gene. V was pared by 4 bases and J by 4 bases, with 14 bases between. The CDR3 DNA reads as TGTGCCAGCAGCCCCCCAGTTGGTGGAGAGACCCAGTACTTC. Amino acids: CASSPPVGGETQYF.

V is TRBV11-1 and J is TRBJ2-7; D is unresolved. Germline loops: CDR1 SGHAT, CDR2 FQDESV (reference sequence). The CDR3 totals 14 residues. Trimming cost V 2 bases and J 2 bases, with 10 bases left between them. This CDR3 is CASSLTNKAYEQYF. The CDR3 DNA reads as TGTGCCAGCAGCTTAACTAACAAAGCCTACGAGCAGTACTTC.